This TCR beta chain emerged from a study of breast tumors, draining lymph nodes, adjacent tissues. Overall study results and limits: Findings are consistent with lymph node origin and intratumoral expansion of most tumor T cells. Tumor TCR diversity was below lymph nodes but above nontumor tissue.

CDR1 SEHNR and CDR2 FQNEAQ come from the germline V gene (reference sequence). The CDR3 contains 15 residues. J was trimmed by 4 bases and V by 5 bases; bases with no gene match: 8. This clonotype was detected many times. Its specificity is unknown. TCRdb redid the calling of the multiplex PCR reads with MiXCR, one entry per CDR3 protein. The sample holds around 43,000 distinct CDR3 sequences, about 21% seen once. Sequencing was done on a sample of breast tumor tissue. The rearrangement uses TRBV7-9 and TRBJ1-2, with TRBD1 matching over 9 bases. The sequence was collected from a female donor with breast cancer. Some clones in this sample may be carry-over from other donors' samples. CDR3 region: CASSGGTGRFYGYTF. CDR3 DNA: TGTGCCAGCAGCGGCGGGACAGGGCGATTCTATGGCTACACCTTC.